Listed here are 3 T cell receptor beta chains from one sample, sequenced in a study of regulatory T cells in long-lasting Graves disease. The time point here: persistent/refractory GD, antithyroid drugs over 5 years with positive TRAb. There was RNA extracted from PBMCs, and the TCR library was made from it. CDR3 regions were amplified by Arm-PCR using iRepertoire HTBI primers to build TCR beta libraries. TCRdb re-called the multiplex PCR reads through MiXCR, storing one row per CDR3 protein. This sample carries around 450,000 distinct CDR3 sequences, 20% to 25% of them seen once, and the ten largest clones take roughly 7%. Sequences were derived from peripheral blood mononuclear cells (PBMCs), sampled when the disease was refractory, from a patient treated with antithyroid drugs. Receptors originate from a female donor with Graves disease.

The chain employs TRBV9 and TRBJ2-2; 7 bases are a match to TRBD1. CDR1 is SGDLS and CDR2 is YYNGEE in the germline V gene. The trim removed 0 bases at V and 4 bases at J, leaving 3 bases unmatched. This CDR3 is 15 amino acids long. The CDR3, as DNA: TGTGCCAGCAGCGTAGGGGCAGGGGGCACCGGGGAGCTGTTTTTT. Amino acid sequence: CASSVGAGGTGELFF.

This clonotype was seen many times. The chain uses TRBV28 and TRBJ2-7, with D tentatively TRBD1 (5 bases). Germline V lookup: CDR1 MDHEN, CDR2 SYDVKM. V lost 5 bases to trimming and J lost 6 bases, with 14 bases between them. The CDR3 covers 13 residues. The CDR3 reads CASSPSTGSEQYF. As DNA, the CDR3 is TGTGCCAGCAGTCCCTCCACAGGTTCCGAGCAGTACTTC. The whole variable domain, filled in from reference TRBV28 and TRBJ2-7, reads DVKVTQSSRYLVKRTGEKVFLECVQDMDHENMFWYRQDPGLGLRLIYFSYDVKMKEKGDIPEGYSVSREKKERFSLILESASTNQTSMYLCASSPSTGSEQYFGPGTRLTVT.

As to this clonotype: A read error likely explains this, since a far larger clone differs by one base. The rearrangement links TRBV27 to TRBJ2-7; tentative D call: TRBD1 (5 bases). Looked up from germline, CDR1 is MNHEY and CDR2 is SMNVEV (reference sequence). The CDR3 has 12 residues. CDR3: CACRADLAEQYF. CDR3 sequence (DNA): TGTGCCTGCAGGGCAGACCTCGCCGAGCAGTACTTC.